These T cell receptor beta chains were read from a single sample in a study of a mutant IDH1 vaccine in newly diagnosed glioma. For these TCRs, the target antigens are not known. Profiling relied on immunoSEQ multiplex PCR, and the TCRdb table lists in-frame clones only, not all of them. The data hold about 28,000 clones, with roughly 80% observed a single time. The material sequenced was PBMCs, taken from a glioma patient whose treatment included an IDH1 peptide vaccine. The receptors stem from a woman under 40 with glioma. Each CDR3 is given with its conserved first and last residue. The D gene is left open where the match is weak. Part of the rows lack a size; the others show once, few, many or a class for expanded clones.

d_gene	v_gene	abundance	j_gene	CDR3aa	CDR3nt
NA	TRBV5-1	NA	TRBJ2-5	CASRTKTQETQYF	TGCGCCAGCAGGACGAAGACCCAAGAGACCCAGTACTTC
NA	TRBV5-4	NA	TRBJ1-1	CASSLASGQVGAFF	TGTGCCAGCAGCTTGGCCTCCGGACAAGTTGGGGCTTTCTTT
NA	TRBV30	NA	TRBJ1-6	CAWRPGFGNSPLHF	TGTGCCTGGAGACCGGGTTTCGGGAATTCACCCCTCCACTTT
NA	TRBV5-1	NA	TRBJ2-1	CASSLEGGDEQFF	TGCGCCAGCAGCTTGGAAGGAGGTGATGAGCAGTTCTTC
TRBD1	TRBV6-1	NA	TRBJ1-1	CATRDRGNTEAFF	TGTGCCACCCGGGACAGGGGGAACACTGAAGCTTTCTTT
TRBD1	TRBV18	NA	TRBJ1-2	CASSLTGTGVGYTF	TGTGCCAGCTCACTGACCGGGACAGGGGTAGGCTACACCTTC
NA	TRBV14	medium-sized	TRBJ1-1	CASSAVPDTEAFF	TGTGCCAGCAGCGCTGTTCCTGACACTGAAGCTTTCTTT
NA	TRBV5-6	NA	TRBJ1-2	CASSSGVIGGYTF	TGTGCCAGCAGCTCCGGGGTAATCGGAGGCTACACCTTC
NA	TRBV20-1	NA	TRBJ2-3	CSASTLDTQYF	TGCAGTGCTTCGACACTAGATACGCAGTATTTT
NA	TRBV5-1	NA	TRBJ1-4	CASRSPANEKLFF	TGCGCCAGCCGATCCCCAGCTAATGAAAAACTGTTTTTT
NA	TRBV30	NA	TRBJ1-6	CAWATAGSSYNSPLHF	TGTGCCTGGGCGACCGCAGGGAGCTCCTATAATTCACCCCTCCACTTT
TRBD1	TRBV18	NA	TRBJ1-4	CASSRGQGAHEKLFF	TGTGCCAGCTCACGAGGACAGGGGGCGCATGAAAAACTGTTTTTT
NA	TRBV6-5	NA	TRBJ1-1	CASTPGTMNTEAFF	TGTGCCAGCACTCCCGGGACGATGAACACTGAAGCTTTCTTT
TRBD1	TRBV29-1	NA	TRBJ1-1	CSGLGQGTEAFF	TGCAGCGGCCTCGGACAGGGCACTGAAGCTTTCTTT
NA	TRBV6-1	once	TRBJ1-4	CASSDKDPPLRLFF	TGTGCCAGCAGTGACAAGGACCCCCCCCTGAGACTGTTTTTT
NA	TRBV5-1	NA	TRBJ2-5	CASSFPGTIGTQYF	TGCGCCAGCAGCTTCCCCGGGACAATCGGGACCCAGTACTTC
NA	TRBV5-6	NA	TRBJ1-4	CASSVDTHATNEKLFF	TGTGCCAGCAGCGTTGACACACACGCAACTAATGAAAAACTGTTTTTT
NA	TRBV19	once	TRBJ2-7	CASSILMGYEQYF	TGTGCCAGTAGTATACTAATGGGCTACGAGCAGTACTTC
NA	TRBV4-2	NA	TRBJ2-1	CASSPGRRENNEQFF	TGTGCCAGCAGCCCGGGACGGAGGGAGAACAATGAGCAGTTCTTC
TRBD2	TRBV2	NA	TRBJ2-1	CASSGGLAGGYNEQFF	TGTGCCAGCAGTGGAGGACTAGCGGGGGGGTACAATGAGCAGTTCTTC
TRBD1	TRBV29-1	NA	TRBJ1-1	CSVSTGGATEAFF	TGCAGCGTTTCTACAGGGGGCGCGACTGAAGCTTTCTTT
NA	TRBV19	NA	TRBJ1-4	CASSIRGAASRELFF	TGTGCCAGTAGTATAAGGGGGGCCGCGAGTCGGGAACTGTTTTTT
TRBD1	TRBV5-1	NA	TRBJ2-7	CASSTGQGANEQYF	TGCGCCAGCAGCACCGGACAGGGGGCGAATGAGCAGTACTTC
TRBD1	TRBV9	NA	TRBJ1-1	CASSATGQANTEAFF	TGTGCCAGCAGCGCTACGGGACAGGCGAACACTGAAGCTTTCTTT
TRBD2	TRBV18	NA	TRBJ2-5	CASSRTGTSLETQYF	TGTGCCAGCTCACGGACCGGGACTAGCCTCGAGACCCAGTACTTC
NA	TRBV6-4	NA	TRBJ2-2	CASSPIRGADTGELFF	TGTGCCAGCAGTCCGATTAGGGGGGCAGACACCGGGGAGCTGTTTTTT
TRBD1	TRBV6-1	NA	TRBJ1-2	CASNVQGEGNYGYTF	TGTGCCAGCAACGTTCAGGGGGAAGGGAACTATGGCTACACCTTC
NA	TRBV5-1	NA	TRBJ1-4	CASSLALGLDGEKLFF	TGCGCCAGCAGCTTGGCCTTGGGATTAGATGGTGAAAAACTGTTTTTT
NA	TRBV5-6	once	TRBJ2-2	CASSRRGLALGAGELFF	TGTGCCAGCAGCCGGCGGGGCCTAGCGCTAGGAGCCGGGGAGCTGTTTTTT
NA	TRBV6-1	NA	TRBJ2-4	CASSEVAKEGDRGIQYF	TGTGCCAGCAGTGAAGTTGCAAAGGAGGGGGATCGGGGGATTCAGTACTTC
TRBD1	TRBV15	NA	TRBJ2-5	CATSRDRTGGETQYF	TGTGCCACCAGCAGAGATCGGACAGGGGGGGAGACCCAGTACTTC
NA	TRBV5-1	NA	TRBJ2-1	CASSYMQGPNEQFF	TGCGCCAGCTCTTATATGCAGGGACCAAATGAGCAGTTCTTC
NA	TRBV30	NA	TRBJ2-3	CAWSRAGTQYF	TGTGCCTGGAGCAGGGCGGGTACGCAGTATTTT
NA	TRBV5-6	NA	TRBJ1-1	CASSWRGTEAFF	TGTGCCAGCAGCTGGAGGGGGACTGAAGCTTTCTTT
NA	TRBV18	NA	TRBJ2-7	CASSLNRDEQYF	TGTGCCAGCTCACTCAACAGGGACGAGCAGTACTTC
NA	TRBV9	NA	TRBJ2-5	CASSVDSQETQYF	TGTGCCAGCAGCGTAGATTCCCAAGAGACCCAGTACTTC
NA	TRBV4-1	few	TRBJ1-5	CASSQDRHQPQHF	TGCGCCAGCAGCCAAGATAGGCATCAGCCCCAGCATTTT